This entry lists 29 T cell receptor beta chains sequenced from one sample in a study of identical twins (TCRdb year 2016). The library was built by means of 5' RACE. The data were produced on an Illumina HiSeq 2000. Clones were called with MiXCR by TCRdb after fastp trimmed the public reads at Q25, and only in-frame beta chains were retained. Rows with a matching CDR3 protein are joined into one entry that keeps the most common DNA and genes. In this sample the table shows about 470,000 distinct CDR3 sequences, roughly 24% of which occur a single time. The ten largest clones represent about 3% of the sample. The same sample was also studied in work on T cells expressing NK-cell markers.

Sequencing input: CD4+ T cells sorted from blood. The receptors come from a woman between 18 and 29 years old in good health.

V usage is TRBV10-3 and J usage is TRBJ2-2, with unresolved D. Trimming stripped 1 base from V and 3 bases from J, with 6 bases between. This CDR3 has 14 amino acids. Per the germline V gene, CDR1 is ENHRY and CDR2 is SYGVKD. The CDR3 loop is CAISELLDTGELFF. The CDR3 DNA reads TGTGCCATCAGTGAGTTACTCGACACCGGGGAGCTGTTTTTT.

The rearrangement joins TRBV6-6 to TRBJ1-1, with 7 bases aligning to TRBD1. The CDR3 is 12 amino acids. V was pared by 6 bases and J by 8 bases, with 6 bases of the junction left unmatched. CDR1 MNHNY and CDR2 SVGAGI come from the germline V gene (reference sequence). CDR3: CASRLLQGEAFF. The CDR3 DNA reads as TGTGCCAGCAGGTTATTACAGGGGGAAGCTTTCTTT.

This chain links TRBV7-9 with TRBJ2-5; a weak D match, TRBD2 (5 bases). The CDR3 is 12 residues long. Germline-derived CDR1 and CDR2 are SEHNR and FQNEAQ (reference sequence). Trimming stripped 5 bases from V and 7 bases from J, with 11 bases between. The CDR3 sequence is CASSAGIVTQYF. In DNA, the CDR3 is TGTGCCAGCAGCGCCGGGATCGTGACCCAGTACTTC.

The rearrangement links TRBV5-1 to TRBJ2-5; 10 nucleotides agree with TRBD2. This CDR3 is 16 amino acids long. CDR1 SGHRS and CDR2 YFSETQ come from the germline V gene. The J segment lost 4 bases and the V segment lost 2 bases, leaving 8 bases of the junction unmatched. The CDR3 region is CASSLGTSEIRETQYF. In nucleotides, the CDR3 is TGCGCCAGCAGCTTAGGGACTAGCGAAATACGAGAGACCCAGTACTTC.

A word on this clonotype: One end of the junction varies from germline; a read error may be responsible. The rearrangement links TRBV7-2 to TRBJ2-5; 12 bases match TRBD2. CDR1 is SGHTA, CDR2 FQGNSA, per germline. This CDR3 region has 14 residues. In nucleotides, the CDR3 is TGTGCCAGCAGCCTAGCGGGAGGGACGGAGACCCAGTACTTC. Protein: CASSLAGGTETQYF.

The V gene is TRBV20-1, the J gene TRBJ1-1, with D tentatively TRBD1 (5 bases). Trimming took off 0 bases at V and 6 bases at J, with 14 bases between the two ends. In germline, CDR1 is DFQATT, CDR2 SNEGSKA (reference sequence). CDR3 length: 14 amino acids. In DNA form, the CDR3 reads TGCAGTGCTAGAGATATAAGAGGCAGGGCTGAAGCTTTCTTT. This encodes CSARDIRGRAEAFF.

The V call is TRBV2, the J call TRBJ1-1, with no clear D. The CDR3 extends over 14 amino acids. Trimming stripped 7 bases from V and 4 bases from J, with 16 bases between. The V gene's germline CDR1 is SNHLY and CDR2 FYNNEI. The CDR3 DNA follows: TGTGCCAGCACCGTTAGGGCGCCGAGCACTGAAGCTTTCTTT. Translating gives CASTVRAPSTEAFF. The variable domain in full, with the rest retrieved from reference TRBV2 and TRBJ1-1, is EPEVTQTPSHQVTQMGQEVILRCVPISNHLYFYWYRQILGQKVEFLVSFYNNEISEKSEIFDDQFSVERPDGSNFTLKIRSTKLEDSAMYFCASTVRAPSTEAFFGQGTRLTVV.

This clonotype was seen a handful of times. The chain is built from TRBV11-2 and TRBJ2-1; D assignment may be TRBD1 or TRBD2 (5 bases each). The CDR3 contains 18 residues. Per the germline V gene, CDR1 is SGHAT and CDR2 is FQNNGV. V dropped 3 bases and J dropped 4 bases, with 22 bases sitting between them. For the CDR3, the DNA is TGTGCCAGCAGCTTTTTTCTCGGGGCAGGGAAGATGTACAATGAGCAGTTCTTC. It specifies CASSFFLGAGKMYNEQFF.

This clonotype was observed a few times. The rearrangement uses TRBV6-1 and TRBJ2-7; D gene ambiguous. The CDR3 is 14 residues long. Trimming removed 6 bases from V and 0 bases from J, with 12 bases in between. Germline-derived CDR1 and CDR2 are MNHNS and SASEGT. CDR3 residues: CASSPLSSSYEQYF. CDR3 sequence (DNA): TGTGCCAGCAGCCCCCTCAGCAGCTCCTACGAGCAGTACTTC.

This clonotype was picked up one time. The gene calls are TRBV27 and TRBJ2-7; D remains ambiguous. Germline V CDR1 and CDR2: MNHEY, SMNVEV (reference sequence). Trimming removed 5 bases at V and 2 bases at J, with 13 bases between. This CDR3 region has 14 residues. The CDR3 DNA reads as TGTGCCAGCAGTCTTACGACCGCCACCTACGAGCAGTACTTC. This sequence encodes CASSLTTATYEQYF.

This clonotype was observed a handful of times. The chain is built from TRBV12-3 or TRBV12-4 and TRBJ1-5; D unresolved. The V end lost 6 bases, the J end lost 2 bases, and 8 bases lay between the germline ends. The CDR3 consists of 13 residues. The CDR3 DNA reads TGTGCCAGCAGCCAAACGGGCAATCAGCCCCAGCATTTT. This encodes CASSQTGNQPQHF.

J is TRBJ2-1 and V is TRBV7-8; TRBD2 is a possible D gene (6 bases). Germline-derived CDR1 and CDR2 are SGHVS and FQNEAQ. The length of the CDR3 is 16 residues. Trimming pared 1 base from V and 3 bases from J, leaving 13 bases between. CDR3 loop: CASSLEGSGHYNEQFF. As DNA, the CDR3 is TGTGCCAGCAGCTTAGAGGGTAGCGGACACTACAATGAGCAGTTCTTC.

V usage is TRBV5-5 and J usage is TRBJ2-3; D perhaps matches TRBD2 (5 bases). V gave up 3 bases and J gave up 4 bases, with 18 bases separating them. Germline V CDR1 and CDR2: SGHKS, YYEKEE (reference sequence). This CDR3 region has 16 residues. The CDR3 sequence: CASSWRSYPNADTQYF. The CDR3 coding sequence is TGTGCCAGCAGCTGGAGGTCTTACCCCAACGCAGATACGCAGTATTTT. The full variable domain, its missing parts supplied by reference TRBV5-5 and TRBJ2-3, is DAGVTQSPTHLIKTRGQQVTLRCSPISGHKSVSWYQQVLGQGPQFIFQYYEKEERGRGNFPDRFSARQFPNYSSELNVNALLLGDSALYLCASSWRSYPNADTQYFGPGTRLTVL.

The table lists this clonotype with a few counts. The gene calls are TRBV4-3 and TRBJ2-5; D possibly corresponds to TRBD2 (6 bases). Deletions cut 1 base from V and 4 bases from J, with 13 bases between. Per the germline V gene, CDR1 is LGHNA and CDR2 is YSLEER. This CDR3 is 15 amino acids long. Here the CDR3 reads CASSQAGVEAETQYF. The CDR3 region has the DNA TGCGCCAGCAGCCAAGCGGGAGTAGAGGCAGAGACCCAGTACTTC.

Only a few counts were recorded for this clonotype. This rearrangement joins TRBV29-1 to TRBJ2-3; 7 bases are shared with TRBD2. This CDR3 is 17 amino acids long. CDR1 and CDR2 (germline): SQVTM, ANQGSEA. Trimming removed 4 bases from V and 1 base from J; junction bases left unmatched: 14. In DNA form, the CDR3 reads TGCAGCGTTGGACCTTCTTACGGGGAGGGAGGCACAGATACGCAGTATTTT. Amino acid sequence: CSVGPSYGEGGTDTQYF.

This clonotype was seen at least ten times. The chain's CDR3 is CSARDHSTTNYGYTF. For the CDR3, the DNA is TGCAGTGCTAGAGATCACAGTACTACTAACTATGGCTACACCTTC. The J gene is TRBJ1-2, the V gene TRBV20-1; no clear D. Trimming took 0 bases from V and 0 from J, leaving 11 bases between them. CDR3 size: 15 residues. Per germline, CDR1 DFQATT and CDR2 SNEGSKA (reference sequence).

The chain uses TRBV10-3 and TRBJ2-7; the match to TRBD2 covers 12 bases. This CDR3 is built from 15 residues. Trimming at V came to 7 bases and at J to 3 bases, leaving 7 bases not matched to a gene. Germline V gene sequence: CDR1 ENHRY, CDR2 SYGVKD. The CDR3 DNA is TGTGCCATCACCCAGGGACTAGCGGGTGACTACGAGCAGTACTTC. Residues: CAITQGLAGDYEQYF.

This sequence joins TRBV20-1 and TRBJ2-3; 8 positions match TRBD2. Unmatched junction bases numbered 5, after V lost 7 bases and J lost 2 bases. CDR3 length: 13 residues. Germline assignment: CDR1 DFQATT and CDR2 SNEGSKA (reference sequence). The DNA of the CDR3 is TGCAGTGTAGGCGGACTAGCCACAGATACGCAGTATTTT. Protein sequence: CSVGGLATDTQYF.

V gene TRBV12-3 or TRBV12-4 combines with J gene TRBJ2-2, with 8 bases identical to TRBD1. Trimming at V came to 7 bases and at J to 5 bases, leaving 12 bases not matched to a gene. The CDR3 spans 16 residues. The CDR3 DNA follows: TGTGCCAGCACCCAGTGGGCGACAGGGGCAACCGGGGAGCTGTTTTTT. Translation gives CASTQWATGATGELFF.

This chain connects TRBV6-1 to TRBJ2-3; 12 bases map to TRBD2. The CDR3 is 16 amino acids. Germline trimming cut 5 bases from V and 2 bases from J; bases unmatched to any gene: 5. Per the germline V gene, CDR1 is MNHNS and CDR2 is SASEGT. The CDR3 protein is CASSRTSGIPTDTQYF. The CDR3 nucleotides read TGTGCCAGCAGTCGGACTAGCGGGATACCCACAGATACGCAGTATTTT.

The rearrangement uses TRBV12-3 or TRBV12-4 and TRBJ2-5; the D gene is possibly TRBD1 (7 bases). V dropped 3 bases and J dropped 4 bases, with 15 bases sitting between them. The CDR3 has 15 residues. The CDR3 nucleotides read TGTGCCAGCAGTTTGGACCAGGGGGACTTAGAGACCCAGTACTTC. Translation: CASSLDQGDLETQYF.

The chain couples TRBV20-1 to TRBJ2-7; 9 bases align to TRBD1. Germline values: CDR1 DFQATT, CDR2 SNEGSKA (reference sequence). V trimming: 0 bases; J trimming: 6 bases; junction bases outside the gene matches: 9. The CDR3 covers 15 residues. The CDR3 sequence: CSARDSSGQGIEQYF. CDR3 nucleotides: TGCAGTGCTAGAGATTCCTCGGGACAGGGTATCGAGCAGTACTTC.

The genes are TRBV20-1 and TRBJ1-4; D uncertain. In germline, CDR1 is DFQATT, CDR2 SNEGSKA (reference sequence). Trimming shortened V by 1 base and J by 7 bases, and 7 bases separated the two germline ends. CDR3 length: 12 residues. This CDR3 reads CSARAIGEKLFF. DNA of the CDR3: TGCAGTGCTAGAGCCATTGGTGAAAAACTGTTTTTT.

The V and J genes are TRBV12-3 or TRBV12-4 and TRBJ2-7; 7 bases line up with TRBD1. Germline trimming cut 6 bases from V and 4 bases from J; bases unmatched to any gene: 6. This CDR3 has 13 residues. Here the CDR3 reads CASSWDSGYEQYF. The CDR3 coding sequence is TGTGCCAGCAGCTGGGACAGCGGATACGAGCAGTACTTC.

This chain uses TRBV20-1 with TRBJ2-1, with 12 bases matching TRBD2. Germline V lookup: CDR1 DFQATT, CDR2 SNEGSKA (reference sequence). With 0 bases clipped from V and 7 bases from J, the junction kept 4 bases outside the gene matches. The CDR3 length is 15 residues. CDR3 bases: TGCAGTGCTAGAGATGGGACTAGCGGGCATAATGAGCAGTTCTTC. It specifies CSARDGTSGHNEQFF.

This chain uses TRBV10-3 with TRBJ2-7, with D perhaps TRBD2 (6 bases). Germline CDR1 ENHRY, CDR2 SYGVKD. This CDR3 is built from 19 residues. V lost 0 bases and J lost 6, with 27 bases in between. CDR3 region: CAISESRFRRVSATTEQYF. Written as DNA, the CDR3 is TGTGCCATCAGTGAGTCGCGCTTCCGGAGGGTTAGTGCCACTACCGAGCAGTACTTC.

CDR3 in amino acids: CASSSPGLALYEQYF. CDR3 DNA: TGTGCCAGCAGCAGCCCGGGACTGGCTCTCTACGAGCAGTACTTC. J is TRBJ2-7 and V is TRBV5-5; the D gene is possibly TRBD2 (6 bases). The germline V gene has CDR1 SGHKS and CDR2 YYEKEE (reference sequence). Trimming took off 4 bases at V and 3 bases at J, with 17 bases between the two ends. This CDR3 comprises 15 residues.

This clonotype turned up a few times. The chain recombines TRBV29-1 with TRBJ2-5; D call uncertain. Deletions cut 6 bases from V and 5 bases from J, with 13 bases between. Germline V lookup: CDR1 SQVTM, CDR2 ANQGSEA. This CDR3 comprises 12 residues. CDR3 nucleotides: TGCAGCGTCCAGGACGGCGATGAGACCCAGTACTTC. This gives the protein CSVQDGDETQYF.

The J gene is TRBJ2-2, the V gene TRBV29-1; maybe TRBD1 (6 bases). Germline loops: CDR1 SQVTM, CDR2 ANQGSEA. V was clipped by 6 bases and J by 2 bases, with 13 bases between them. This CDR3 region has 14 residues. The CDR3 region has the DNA TGCAGCGTGGGAAAGACAGGCAACACCGGGGAGCTGTTTTTT. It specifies CSVGKTGNTGELFF.